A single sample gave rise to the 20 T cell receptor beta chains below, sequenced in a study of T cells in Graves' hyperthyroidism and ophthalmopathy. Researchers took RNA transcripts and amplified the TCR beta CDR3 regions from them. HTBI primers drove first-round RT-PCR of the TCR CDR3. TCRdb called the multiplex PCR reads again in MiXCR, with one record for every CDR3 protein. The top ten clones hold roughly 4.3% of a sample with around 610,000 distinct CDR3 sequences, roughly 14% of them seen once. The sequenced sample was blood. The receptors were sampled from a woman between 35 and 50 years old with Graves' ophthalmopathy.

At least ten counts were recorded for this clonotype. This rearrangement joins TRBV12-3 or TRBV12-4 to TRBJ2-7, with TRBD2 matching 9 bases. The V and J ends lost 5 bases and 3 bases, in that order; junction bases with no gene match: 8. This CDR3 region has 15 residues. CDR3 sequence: CASSGRAGGLYEQYF. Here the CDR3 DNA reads TGTGCCAGCAGTGGCCGAGCGGGAGGCCTCTACGAGCAGTACTTC.

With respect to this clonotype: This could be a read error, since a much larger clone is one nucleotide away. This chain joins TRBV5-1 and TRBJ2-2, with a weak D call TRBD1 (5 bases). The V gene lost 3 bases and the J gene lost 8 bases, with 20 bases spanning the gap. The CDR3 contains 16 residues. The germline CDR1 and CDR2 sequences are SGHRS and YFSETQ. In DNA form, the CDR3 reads TGCGCCAGCAGCTCGACAGCATTGACGGTAACTGGGGAGCTGTTTTTT. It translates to CASSSTALTVTGELFF. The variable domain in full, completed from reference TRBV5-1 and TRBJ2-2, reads KAGVTQTPRYLIKTRGQQVTLSCSPISGHRSVSWYQQTPGQGLQFLFEYFSETQRNKGNFPGRFSGRQFSNSRSEMNVSTLELGDSALYLCASSSTALTVTGELFFGEGSRLTVL.

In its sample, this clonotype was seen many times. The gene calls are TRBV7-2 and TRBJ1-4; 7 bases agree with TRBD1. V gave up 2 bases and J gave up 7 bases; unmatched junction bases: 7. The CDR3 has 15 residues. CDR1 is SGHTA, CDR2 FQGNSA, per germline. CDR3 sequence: CASSLPPTGSEKLFF. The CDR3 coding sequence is TGTGCCAGCAGCTTACCGCCGACAGGGAGTGAAAAACTGTTTTTT.

Here the CDR3 reads CASSVAGTRADEQYF. The CDR3 DNA is TGTGCCAGCAGCGTGGCCGGGACTCGGGCGGACGAGCAGTACTTC. This chain joins TRBV9 and TRBJ2-7, with D maybe TRBD2 (6 bases). Trimming removed 2 bases from V and 5 bases from J, with 17 bases in between. Germline values: CDR1 SGDLS, CDR2 YYNGEE. The CDR3 contains 15 residues.

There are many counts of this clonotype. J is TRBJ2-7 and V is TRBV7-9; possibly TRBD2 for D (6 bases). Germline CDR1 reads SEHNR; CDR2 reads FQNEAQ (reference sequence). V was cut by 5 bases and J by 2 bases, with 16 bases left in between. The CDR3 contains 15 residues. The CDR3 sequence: CASSGAGLATYEQYF. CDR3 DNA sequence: TGTGCCAGCAGCGGTGCCGGGCTAGCGACCTACGAGCAGTACTTC.

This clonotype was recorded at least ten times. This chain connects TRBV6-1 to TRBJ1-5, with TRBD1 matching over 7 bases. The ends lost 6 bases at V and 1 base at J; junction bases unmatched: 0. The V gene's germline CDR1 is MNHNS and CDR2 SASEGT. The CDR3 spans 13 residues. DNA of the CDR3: TGTGCCAGCAGGGGACAGAGCAATCAGCCCCAGCATTTT. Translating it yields CASRGQSNQPQHF.

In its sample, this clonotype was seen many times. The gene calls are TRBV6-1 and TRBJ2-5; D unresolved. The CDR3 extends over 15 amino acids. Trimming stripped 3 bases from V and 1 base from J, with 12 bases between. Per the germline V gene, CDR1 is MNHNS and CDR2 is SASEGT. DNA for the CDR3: TGTGCCAGCAGTGATCTTTTCTGGGGCCAAGAGACCCAGTACTTC. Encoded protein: CASSDLFWGQETQYF.

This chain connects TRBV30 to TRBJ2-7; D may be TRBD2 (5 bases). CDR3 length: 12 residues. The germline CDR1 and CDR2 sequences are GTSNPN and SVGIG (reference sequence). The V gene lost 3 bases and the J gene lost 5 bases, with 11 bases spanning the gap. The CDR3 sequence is CAWSRTSDEQYF. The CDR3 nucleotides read TGTGCCTGGAGCAGGACTTCCGACGAGCAGTACTTC.

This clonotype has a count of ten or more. CDR3 sequence: CASSPRQGVSTGELFF. The CDR3, as DNA: TGTGCCAGCAGCCCTCGACAGGGAGTGAGCACCGGGGAGCTGTTTTTT. This chain connects TRBV2 to TRBJ2-2, with 7 bases aligning to TRBD1. Germline values: CDR1 SNHLY, CDR2 FYNNEI. The junction had 11 bases not matched to a gene; V was cut back by 6 bases and J by 4 bases. The CDR3 totals 16 residues.

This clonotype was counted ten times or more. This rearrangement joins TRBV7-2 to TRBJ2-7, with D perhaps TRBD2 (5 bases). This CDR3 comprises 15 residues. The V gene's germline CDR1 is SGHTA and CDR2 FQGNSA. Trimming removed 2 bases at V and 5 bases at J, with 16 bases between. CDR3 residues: CASSLRGRRVDEQYF. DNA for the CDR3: TGTGCCAGCAGCTTACGGGGTAGGCGGGTCGACGAGCAGTACTTC.

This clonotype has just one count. The CDR3 DNA sequence: TGTGCCAGCAGCCAATGGACTAGCGGGAGAAGGTACGAGCAGTACTTC. Its translation: CASSQWTSGRRYEQYF. This chain uses TRBV11-2 with TRBJ2-7; 13 positions match TRBD2. Germline V lookup: CDR1 SGHAT, CDR2 FQNNGV. J lost 4 bases, V lost 5 bases, and 8 bases had no gene match. The CDR3 totals 16 residues.

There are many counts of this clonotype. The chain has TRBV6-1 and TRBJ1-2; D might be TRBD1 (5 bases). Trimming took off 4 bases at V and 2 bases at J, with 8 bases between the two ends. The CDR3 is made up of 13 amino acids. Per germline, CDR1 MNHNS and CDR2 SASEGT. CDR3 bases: TGTGCCAGCAGTGGAGGGGCCAACTATGGCTACACCTTC. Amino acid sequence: CASSGGANYGYTF.

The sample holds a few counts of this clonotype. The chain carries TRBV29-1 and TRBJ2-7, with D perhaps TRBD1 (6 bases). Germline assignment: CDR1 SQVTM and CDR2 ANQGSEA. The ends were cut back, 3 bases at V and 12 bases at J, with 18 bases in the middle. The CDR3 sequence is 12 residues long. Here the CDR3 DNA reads TGCAGCGTTGACAAAATACAGGGCAGCAGGTACTTC. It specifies CSVDKIQGSRYF.

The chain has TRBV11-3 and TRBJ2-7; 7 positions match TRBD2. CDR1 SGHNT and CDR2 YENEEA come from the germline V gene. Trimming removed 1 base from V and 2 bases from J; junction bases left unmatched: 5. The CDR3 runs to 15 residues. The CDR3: CASSLGAGDAYEQYF. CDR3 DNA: TGTGCCAGCAGCTTAGGGGCGGGGGACGCCTACGAGCAGTACTTC.

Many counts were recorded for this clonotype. The CDR3 nucleotides read TGTGCCAGTAGTGTTAAGCGGGGTCCGTCTGCGACCCAGTACTTC. Translation gives CASSVKRGPSATQYF. This chain joins TRBV19 and TRBJ2-5; 7 bases are a match to TRBD2. The germline V gene encodes CDR1 LNHDA and CDR2 SQIVND (reference sequence). The CDR3 has 15 amino acids. Germline trimming cut 5 bases from V and 7 bases from J; bases unmatched to any gene: 13.

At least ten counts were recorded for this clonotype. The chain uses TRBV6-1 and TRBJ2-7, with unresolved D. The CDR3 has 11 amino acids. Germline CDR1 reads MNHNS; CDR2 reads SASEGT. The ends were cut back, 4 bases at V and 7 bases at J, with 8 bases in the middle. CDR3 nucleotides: TGTGCCAGCAGTGTTTTGACGGAGCAGTACTTC. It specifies CASSVLTEQYF.

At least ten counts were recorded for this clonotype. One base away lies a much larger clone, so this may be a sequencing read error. CDR3 sequence (DNA): TGTGCCAGCAGCTTACAGGACACCGGGGAGCTGTTTTTT. Translated: CASSLQDTGELFF. The chain carries TRBV7-3 and TRBJ2-2; D unresolved. Per the germline V gene, CDR1 is SGHTA and CDR2 is FQGTGA. V was trimmed by 2 bases and J by 3 bases, leaving 4 bases between them. This CDR3 comprises 13 residues.

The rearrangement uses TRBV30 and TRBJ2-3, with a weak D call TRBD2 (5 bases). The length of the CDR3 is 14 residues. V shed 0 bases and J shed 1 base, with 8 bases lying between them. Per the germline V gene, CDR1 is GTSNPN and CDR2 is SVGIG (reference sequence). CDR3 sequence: CAWSVGRGTDTQYF. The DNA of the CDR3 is TGTGCCTGGAGTGTAGGGAGAGGCACAGATACGCAGTATTTT. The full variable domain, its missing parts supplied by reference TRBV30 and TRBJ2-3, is SQTIHQWPATLVQPVGSPLSLECTVEGTSNPNLYWYRQAAGRGLQLLFYSVGIGQISSEVPQNLSASRPQDRQFILSSKKLLLSDSGFYLCAWSVGRGTDTQYFGPGTRLTVL.

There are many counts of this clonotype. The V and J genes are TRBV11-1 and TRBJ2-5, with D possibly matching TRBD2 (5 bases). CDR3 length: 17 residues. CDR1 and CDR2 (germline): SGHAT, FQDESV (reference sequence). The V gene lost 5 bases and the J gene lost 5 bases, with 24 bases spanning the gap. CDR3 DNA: TGTGCCAGCAGCCCCCATGGAGTAGCGCCTAGTCGGGAGACCCAGTACTTC. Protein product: CASSPHGVAPSRETQYF.

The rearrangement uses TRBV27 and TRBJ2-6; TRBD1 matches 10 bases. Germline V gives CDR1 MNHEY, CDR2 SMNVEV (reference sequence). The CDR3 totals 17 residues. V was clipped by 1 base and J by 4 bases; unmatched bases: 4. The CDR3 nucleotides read TGTGCCAGCAGTTTATGGGGACAGGGGCAGGGGGCCAACGTCCTGACTTTC. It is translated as CASSLWGQGQGANVLTF.